Each of the 11 T cell receptor beta chains below was sequenced from the same sample in a study of spatial heterogeneity in lung cancer. From the 5' RACE reads, TCRdb called clonotypes with MiXCR, one entry per CDR3 protein. This table has roughly 6,400 distinct CDR3 sequences, 6.5% to 8% appearing once. This sample's time point: sample taken at primary tumor resection. No antigens are known for them. Regarding the study as a whole: How many expanded intratumoral alpha and beta TCRs were present tracked the tumor mutation count, which was a count of nonsynonymous mutations.

The sequences come from lung tumor tissue, collected at surgery. The receptors were sampled from a male donor with early-stage non-small cell lung cancer.

This clonotype showed up many times. This chain connects TRBV7-2 to TRBJ2-7; 7 positions match TRBD2. V was clipped by 5 bases and J by 0 bases; unmatched bases: 4. Germline CDR1 is SGHTA and CDR2 is FQGNSA. The CDR3 covers 14 residues. The CDR3 loop reads CASSILASSYEQYF. The CDR3 nucleotides read TGTGCCAGCAGCATACTAGCGAGCTCCTACGAGCAGTACTTC.

This clonotype was counted ten times or more. This rearrangement joins TRBV28 to TRBJ2-7; 8 bases are shared with TRBD1. Unmatched junction bases numbered 15, after V lost 8 bases and J lost 6 bases. The length of the CDR3 is 15 residues. In germline, CDR1 is MDHEN, CDR2 SYDVKM. The DNA of the CDR3 is TGTGCCAGCCCCCCCCTACAGGGGGAATGGGGCGAGCAGTACTTC. Protein: CASPPLQGEWGEQYF.

This clonotype has a count of ten or more. V and J are TRBV7-9 and TRBJ2-3, with 9 bases aligning to TRBD1. Trimming at V came to 4 bases and at J to 1 base, leaving 3 bases not matched to a gene. This CDR3 is 15 amino acids long. Germline lookup yields CDR1 SEHNR and CDR2 FQNEAQ (reference sequence). The CDR3 nucleotides read TGTGCCAGCAGCTCCCGGACAGGGGGCACAGATACGCAGTATTTT. It is translated as CASSSRTGGTDTQYF.

In this sample, this clonotype turned up many times. This rearrangement joins TRBV6-2 or TRBV6-3 to TRBJ2-1; D tentatively fits TRBD1 or TRBD2 (5 bases each). This CDR3 has 15 amino acids. Trimming cost V 2 bases and J 8 bases, with 16 bases left between them. CDR1 is MNHEY, CDR2 SVGEGT, per germline. This chain's CDR3 is CASSYPTSGRDEQFF. The CDR3 DNA reads as TGTGCCAGCAGTTACCCCACGTCGGGGCGGGATGAGCAGTTCTTC.

In its sample, this clonotype was seen many times. The chain links TRBV4-3 to TRBJ1-2; 7 bases line up with TRBD1. This CDR3 has 15 residues. CDR1 is LGHNA and CDR2 is YSLEER in the germline V gene. After removal of 3 bases from V and 6 bases from J, the junction contained 10 bases not matched to a gene. The CDR3 bases are TGCGCCAGCAGCCACCGGGACAGCGGAAGGAATGGCTACACCTTC. Protein: CASSHRDSGRNGYTF.

This clonotype has only a few counts. The J gene is TRBJ2-1, the V gene TRBV6-1; the D gene is possibly TRBD2 (6 bases). The CDR3 length is 16 residues. The germline V gene has CDR1 MNHNS and CDR2 SASEGT. Trimming removed 8 bases at V and 0 bases at J, with 17 bases between. CDR3 nucleotides: TGTGCCAGCCGGAAGTTGGACGGGGGCTCCTACAATGAGCAGTTCTTC. Translating it yields CASRKLDGGSYNEQFF.

This clonotype is medium-sized (0.01 to 0.1%) in the sample. The J gene is TRBJ2-3, the V gene TRBV10-3; 11 bases line up with TRBD2. This CDR3 contains 18 residues. The J segment lost 3 bases and the V segment lost 4 bases, leaving 12 bases of the junction unmatched. CDR1 is ENHRY, CDR2 SYGVKD, per germline. This CDR3 is CAISVASGGYKKTDTQYF. The CDR3 DNA reads as TGTGCCATCAGTGTCGCTAGCGGGGGGTATAAGAAAACAGATACGCAGTATTTT.

This clonotype is medium-sized by share. The rearrangement links TRBV6-5 to TRBJ1-1; maybe TRBD1 (5 bases). Germline V CDR1 and CDR2: MNHEY, SVGAGI. The CDR3 has 13 amino acids. Trimming removed 6 bases from V and 0 bases from J, with 8 bases in between. The CDR3 sequence: CASSPGLNTEAFF. For the CDR3, the DNA is TGTGCCAGCAGCCCAGGGCTGAACACTGAAGCTTTCTTT.

This clonotype occurred many times. V gene TRBV4-3 combines with J gene TRBJ2-1, with 11 bases lining up with TRBD2. The germline CDR1 and CDR2 sequences are LGHNA and YSLEER. Unmatched junction bases numbered 10, after V lost 1 base and J lost 2 bases. The CDR3 sequence is 19 residues long. This chain's CDR3 is CASSQGFTSGGITYNEQFF. Here the CDR3 DNA reads TGCGCCAGCAGCCAAGGGTTCACTAGCGGGGGAATCACCTACAATGAGCAGTTCTTC.

At least ten counts were recorded for this clonotype. The chain couples TRBV9 to TRBJ2-1, with 10 bases fitting TRBD2. The germline CDR1 and CDR2 sequences are SGDLS and YYNGEE. There are 22 residues in the CDR3. V was clipped by 3 bases and J by 0 bases; unmatched bases: 21. The CDR3 sequence: CASSEPRGSGGEYSSSYNEQFF. The DNA for the CDR3 is TGTGCCAGCAGCGAGCCCCGGGGGAGCGGGGGGGAATATTCGAGCTCCTACAATGAGCAGTTCTTC. Full variable domain (rest looked up from reference TRBV9 and TRBJ2-1): DSGVTQTPKHLITATGQRVTLRCSPRSGDLSVYWYQQSLDQGLQFLIQYYNGEERAKGNILERFSAQQFPDLHSELNLSSLELGDSALYFCASSEPRGSGGEYSSSYNEQFFGPGTRLTVL.

This clonotype was seen at least ten times. The genes are TRBV20-1 and TRBJ2-3; D is uncertain. Germline loops: CDR1 DFQATT, CDR2 SNEGSKA (reference sequence). This CDR3 region has 14 residues. V shed 0 bases and J shed 3 bases, with 10 bases lying between them. The chain's CDR3 is CSARDQGRTDTQYF. DNA of the CDR3: TGCAGTGCTAGAGATCAAGGCCGTACAGATACGCAGTATTTT.